Listed here are 4 T cell receptor beta chains from one sample, sequenced in a study of graft-versus-host responses after intestinal transplantation. What these receptors recognize is not known. TCRdb's table, derived via immunoSEQ multiplex PCR, lists solely in-frame clones and lacks some. This repertoire shows nearly 95,000 clones, approximately 94% found once; its top ten account for 1.5% to 2%. This sample comprised unstimulated CD8+ T cells sorted from spleen or lymph node cells, obtained before intestinal transplant. Source of these receptors: a human donor who received an intestinal transplant.

The genes are TRBV4-1 and TRBJ1-2; 8 nucleotides match TRBD1. Germline V gene lookup returns CDR1 MGHRA and CDR2 YSYEKL. CDR3 length: 13 residues. Unmatched junction bases numbered 7, after V lost 7 bases and J lost 6 bases. The CDR3, as DNA: TGCGCCAGCAACCCAGGGGGCGGGCATGGCTACACCTTC. Its protein is CASNPGGGHGYTF.

The CDR3 protein is CASSLTGVGETQYF. The CDR3 DNA sequence: TGTGCCAGCAGCCTGACAGGGGTGGGAGAGACCCAGTACTTC. The rearrangement joins TRBV25-1 to TRBJ2-5; 8 bases line up with TRBD1. Unmatched junction bases numbered 7, after V lost 6 bases and J lost 4 bases. The CDR3 has 14 amino acids. CDR1 and CDR2 (germline): MGHDK, SYGVNS.

This clone was seen a handful of times. V gene TRBV7-9 combines with J gene TRBJ2-7; 7 bases are a match to TRBD1. Unmatched junction bases numbered 14, after V lost 5 bases and J lost 4 bases. This CDR3 contains 16 residues. From germline, CDR1 is SEHNR and CDR2 FQNEAQ (reference sequence). The CDR3 coding sequence is TGTGCCAGCAGCCGGTGGGACAGAGAGTTTCAGTACGAGCAGTACTTC. Its translation: CASSRWDREFQYEQYF. Full variable domain (remainder filled in from reference TRBV7-9 and TRBJ2-7): DTGVSQNPRHKITKRGQNVTFRCDPISEHNRLYWYRQTLGQGPEFLTYFQNEAQLEKSRLLSDRFSAERPKGSFSTLEIQRTEQGDSAMYLCASSRWDREFQYEQYFGPGTRLTVT.

The chain employs TRBV27 and TRBJ2-5, with 8 bases lining up with TRBD2. The J call may be wrong; the DNA end is better matched by TRBJ2-7. This CDR3 comprises 15 residues. Germline V gives CDR1 MNHEY, CDR2 SMNVEV (reference sequence). This chain's CDR3 is CASSLKTSVTYEQYF. DNA for the CDR3: TGTGCCAGCAGTTTAAAGACTAGCGTAACCTACGAGCAGTACTTC.